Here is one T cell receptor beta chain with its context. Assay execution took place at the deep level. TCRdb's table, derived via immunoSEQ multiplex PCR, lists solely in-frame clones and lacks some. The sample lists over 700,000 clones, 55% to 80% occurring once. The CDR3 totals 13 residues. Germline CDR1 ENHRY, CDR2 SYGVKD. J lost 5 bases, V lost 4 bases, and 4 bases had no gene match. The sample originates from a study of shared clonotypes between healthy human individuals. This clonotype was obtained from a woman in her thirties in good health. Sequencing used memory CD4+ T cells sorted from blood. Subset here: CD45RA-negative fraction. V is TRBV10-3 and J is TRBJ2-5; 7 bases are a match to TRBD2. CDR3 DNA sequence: TGTGCCATCAGTGTGGGGGGGACGGAGACCCAGTACTTC. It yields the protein CAISVGGTETQYF.